A selection of T cell receptor beta chains follows, all from one sample in a study of cytomegalovirus exposure and HLA in healthy donors. This table comes from immunoSEQ multiplex PCR, and its TCRdb copy is limited to in-frame clones, with some not included. The table lists roughly 100,000 clones, 75% to 85% of them singletons. Sample: PBMCs. These receptors came from a man under 40 in good health and CMV-seronegative. Each CDR3 is given with its conserved first and last residue. The order of the fields is D gene, J gene, clone size, V gene, CDR3 protein, CDR3 DNA. D genes are given only for firm matches. The size of a clone is reported for some rows only, either as once, few or many, or as a class for expanded clones.

NA	TRBJ2-3	NA	TRBV5-1	CASSSRRDRVSSSDTQYF	TGCGCCAGCAGCTCACGGCGGGACCGCGTGAGTAGCTCAGATACGCAGTATTTT
NA	TRBJ2-7	few	TRBV28	CASRGGGSSYEQYF	TGTGCCAGCAGAGGGGGGGGTAGCTCCTACGAGCAGTACTTC
NA	TRBJ2-3	NA	TRBV14	CASVQGLGTDTQYF	TGTGCCAGTGTTCAGGGTCTGGGCACAGATACGCAGTATTTT
NA	TRBJ1-6	NA	TRBV7-9	CASSFGSGAVNSPLHF	TGTGCCAGCAGCTTTGGTTCAGGGGCGGTTAATTCACCCCTCCACTTT
TRBD1	TRBJ1-2	NA	TRBV15	CATSRDRTGGVGYTF	TGTGCCACCAGCAGAGATAGGACAGGAGGCGTGGGCTACACCTTC
NA	TRBJ2-7	NA	TRBV2	CASSEYYYEQYF	TGTGCCAGCAGTGAGTATTACTACGAGCAGTACTTC
TRBD1	TRBJ1-3	NA	TRBV2	CASRQGNSGNTIYF	TGTGCCAGCAGACAGGGGAACTCTGGAAACACCATATATTTT
TRBD1	TRBJ1-1	once	TRBV27	CASSWGQGNTEAFF	TGTGCCAGCAGTTGGGGACAGGGGAACACTGAAGCTTTCTTT
NA	TRBJ1-5	NA	TRBV6-5	CASRYSGVNQPQHF	TGTGCCAGCAGGTATTCAGGGGTCAATCAGCCCCAGCATTTT
NA	TRBJ1-2	NA	TRBV6-1	CASSEDGGWIALDGYTF	TGTGCCAGCAGTGAAGATGGGGGGTGGATAGCGTTGGATGGCTACACCTTC
TRBD1	TRBJ1-1	NA	TRBV14	CASSQLPGQGRTEAFF	TGTGCCAGCAGCCAGCTCCCGGGACAGGGGCGCACTGAAGCTTTCTTT
NA	TRBJ2-7	NA	TRBV5-6	CASSLVPGSGSYEQYF	TGTGCCAGCAGCTTGGTGCCGGGATCAGGCTCCTACGAGCAGTACTTC
TRBD1	TRBJ1-4	NA	TRBV29-1	CSVEGGTAATNEKLFF	TGCAGCGTTGAAGGGGGGACAGCCGCAACTAATGAAAAACTGTTTTTT
NA	TRBJ1-6	NA	TRBV27	CASSLQGSSYNSPLHF	TGTGCCAGCAGTTTACAGGGAAGCTCCTATAATTCACCCCTCCACTTT
NA	TRBJ1-2	NA	TRBV10-3	CAISITGPYLYGYTF	TGTGCCATCAGTATTACAGGGCCGTATTTATATGGCTACACCTTC
TRBD1	TRBJ1-5	few	TRBV6-5	CASGQGGLAQHF	TGTGCCAGCGGACAGGGTGGTTTGGCCCAGCATTTT
NA	TRBJ1-2	NA	TRBV6-1	CASSVASPNYGYTF	TGTGCCAGCAGTGTGGCATCCCCGAACTATGGCTACACCTTC
TRBD2	TRBJ2-1	few	TRBV7-2	CASRSPGTSGSSYNEQFF	TGTGCCAGCAGGTCTCCCGGGACTAGCGGGAGCTCGTACAATGAGCAGTTCTTC
NA	TRBJ1-1	NA	TRBV18	CASSITGGTEAFF	TGTGCCAGCTCAATCACAGGTGGGACTGAAGCTTTCTTT
TRBD2	TRBJ2-1	NA	TRBV7-2	CASSSEGRASGKEQFF	TGTGCCAGCAGCTCCGAGGGGCGGGCTAGCGGGAAGGAGCAGTTCTTC
NA	TRBJ2-7	few	TRBV6-5	CASRDRSSYEQYF	TGTGCCAGCAGAGACAGGAGCTCCTACGAGCAGTACTTC
NA	TRBJ1-1	NA	TRBV18	CASSPQASALSNTEAFF	TGTGCCAGCTCACCACAGGCTAGCGCACTTTCGAACACTGAAGCTTTCTTT
NA	TRBJ2-3	NA	TRBV5-8	CASSLETSTDTQYF	TGTGCCAGCAGCTTGGAGACTAGCACAGATACGCAGTATTTT
TRBD1	TRBJ1-5	NA	TRBV4-2	CASSQADRGDQPQHF	TGTGCCAGCAGCCAAGCGGACAGGGGCGATCAGCCCCAGCATTTT
TRBD1	TRBJ1-2	NA	TRBV7-6	CASSLAGTGYGYTF	TGTGCCAGCAGCTTAGCTGGGACAGGCTATGGCTACACCTTC
NA	TRBJ1-3	NA	TRBV19	CASSPFLSGNTIYF	TGTGCCAGTAGTCCTTTCCTATCTGGAAACACCATATATTTT
TRBD1	TRBJ1-4	NA	TRBV15	CATSTTDREKKLFF	TGTGCCACCAGCACAACGGACAGGGAAAAAAAACTGTTTTTT
TRBD1	TRBJ1-2	few	TRBV5-1	CASSLAVGQGVSGYTF	TGCGCCAGCAGCTTGGCCGTGGGACAGGGGGTGTCTGGCTACACCTTC
NA	TRBJ1-1	few	TRBV4-3	CASSQVGQRLEAFF	TGCGCCAGCAGCCAAGTCGGACAGAGGTTAGAAGCTTTCTTT
TRBD1	TRBJ1-2	NA	TRBV28	CASSVAGTGGFNYGYTF	TGTGCCAGCAGTGTAGCCGGGACAGGGGGCTTCAACTATGGCTACACCTTC
TRBD1	TRBJ1-1	NA	TRBV29-1	CSSEGQVNLVEAFF	TGCAGCTCCGAGGGACAGGTAAATCTGGTCGAAGCTTTCTTT
TRBD1	TRBJ1-3	NA	TRBV18	CASSSRQGLSGNTIYF	TGTGCCAGCTCGTCTAGACAGGGGCTCTCTGGAAACACCATATATTTT
NA	TRBJ1-1	few	TRBV10-3	CAISDRAGIEAEAFF	TGTGCCATCAGTGATAGGGCAGGGATTGAGGCTGAAGCTTTCTTT
NA	TRBJ2-1	NA	TRBV7-9	CASSEDRNNEQFF	TGTGCCAGCAGCGAAGACAGAAACAATGAGCAGTTCTTC
TRBD1	TRBJ2-7	NA	TRBV28	CASSPWTGSYEQYF	TGTGCCAGCAGTCCGTGGACAGGCTCCTACGAGCAGTACTTC
NA	TRBJ1-1	NA	TRBV5-4	CASSQGAGVGTEAFF	TGTGCCAGCAGCCAAGGAGCAGGGGTTGGGACTGAAGCTTTCTTT
TRBD1	TRBJ2-7	NA	TRBV30	CAWTGGIHNVYEQYF	TGTGCCTGGACAGGGGGCATCCACAATGTCTACGAGCAGTACTTC
TRBD2	TRBJ2-1	NA	TRBV27	CASSGTSSEQFF	TGTGCCAGCAGTGGGACTAGTAGCGAGCAGTTCTTC
NA	TRBJ2-7	once	TRBV6-5	CASAGTSTYEQYF	TGTGCCAGCGCAGGGACATCGACCTACGAGCAGTACTTC
TRBD1	TRBJ2-5	few	TRBV20-1	CSADREETQYF	TGCAGTGCCGACAGGGAAGAGACCCAGTACTTC
NA	TRBJ1-5	NA	TRBV4-3	CASSQRQGNQPQHF	TGCGCCAGCAGCCAGAGACAGGGCAATCAGCCCCAGCATTTT